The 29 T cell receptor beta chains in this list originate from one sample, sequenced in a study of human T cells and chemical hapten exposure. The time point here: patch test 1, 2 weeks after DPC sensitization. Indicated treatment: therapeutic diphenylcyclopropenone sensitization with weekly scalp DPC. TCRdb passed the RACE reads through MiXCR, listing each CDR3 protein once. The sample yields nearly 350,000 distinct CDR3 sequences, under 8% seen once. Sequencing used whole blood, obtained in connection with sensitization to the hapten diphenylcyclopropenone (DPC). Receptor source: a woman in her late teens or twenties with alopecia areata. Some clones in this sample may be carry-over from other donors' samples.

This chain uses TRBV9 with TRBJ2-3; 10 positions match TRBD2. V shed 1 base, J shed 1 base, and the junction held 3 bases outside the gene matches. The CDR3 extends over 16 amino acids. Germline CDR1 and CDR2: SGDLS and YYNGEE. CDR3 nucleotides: TGTGCCAGCAGCGTATTCCTAGCGGGGGGCACAGATACGCAGTATTTT. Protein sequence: CASSVFLAGGTDTQYF.

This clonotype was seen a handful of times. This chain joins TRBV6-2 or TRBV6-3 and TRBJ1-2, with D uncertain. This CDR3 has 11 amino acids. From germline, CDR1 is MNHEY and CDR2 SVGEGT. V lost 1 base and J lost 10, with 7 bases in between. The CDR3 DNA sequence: TGTGCCAGCAGTTACTGGCACGACTACACCTTC. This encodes CASSYWHDYTF.

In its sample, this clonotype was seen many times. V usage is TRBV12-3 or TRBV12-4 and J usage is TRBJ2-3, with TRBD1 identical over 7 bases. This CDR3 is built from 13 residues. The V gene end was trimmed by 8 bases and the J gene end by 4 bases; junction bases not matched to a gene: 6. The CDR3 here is CASATGISDTQYF. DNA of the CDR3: TGTGCCAGCGCGACAGGGATATCAGATACGCAGTATTTT.

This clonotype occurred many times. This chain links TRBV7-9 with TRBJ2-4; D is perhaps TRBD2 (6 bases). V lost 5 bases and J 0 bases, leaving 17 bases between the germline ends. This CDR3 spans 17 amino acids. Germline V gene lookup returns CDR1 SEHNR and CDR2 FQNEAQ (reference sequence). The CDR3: CASSGGSRYLAKNIQYF. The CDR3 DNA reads TGTGCCAGCAGCGGAGGGAGCAGGTATCTAGCCAAAAACATTCAGTACTTC.

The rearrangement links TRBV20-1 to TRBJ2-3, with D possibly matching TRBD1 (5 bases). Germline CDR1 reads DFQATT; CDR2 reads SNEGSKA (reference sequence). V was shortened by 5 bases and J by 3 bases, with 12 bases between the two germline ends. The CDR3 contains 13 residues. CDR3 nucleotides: TGCAGTGCTCGGGTGAAGGGGACAGATACGCAGTATTTT. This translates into CSARVKGTDTQYF.

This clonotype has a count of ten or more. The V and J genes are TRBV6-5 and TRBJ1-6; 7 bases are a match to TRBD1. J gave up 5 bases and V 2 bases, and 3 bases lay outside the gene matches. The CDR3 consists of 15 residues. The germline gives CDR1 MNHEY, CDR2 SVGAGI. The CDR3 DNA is TGTGCCAGCAGTTACGCAGGGGGTGATAATTCACCCCTCCACTTT. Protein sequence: CASSYAGGDNSPLHF.

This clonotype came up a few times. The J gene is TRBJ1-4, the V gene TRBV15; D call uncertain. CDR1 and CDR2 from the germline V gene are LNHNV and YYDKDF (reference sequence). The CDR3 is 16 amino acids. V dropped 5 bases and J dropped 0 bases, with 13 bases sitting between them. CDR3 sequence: CATSSQEGATNEKLFF. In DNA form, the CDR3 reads TGTGCCACCAGCTCTCAGGAAGGAGCAACTAATGAAAAACTGTTTTTT. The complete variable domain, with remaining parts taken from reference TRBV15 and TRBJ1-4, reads DAMVIQNPRYQVTQFGKPVTLSCSQTLNHNVMYWYQQKSSQAPKLLFHYYDKDFNNEADTPDNFQSRRPNTSFCFLDIRSPGLGDTAMYLCATSSQEGATNEKLFFGSGTQLSVL.

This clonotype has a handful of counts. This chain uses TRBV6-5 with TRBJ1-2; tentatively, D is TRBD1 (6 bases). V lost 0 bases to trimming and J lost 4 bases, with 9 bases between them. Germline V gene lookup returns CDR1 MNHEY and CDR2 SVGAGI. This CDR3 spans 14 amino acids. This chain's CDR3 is CASSYSGQSYGYTF. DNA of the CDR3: TGTGCCAGCAGTTACTCAGGACAGTCCTATGGCTACACCTTC.

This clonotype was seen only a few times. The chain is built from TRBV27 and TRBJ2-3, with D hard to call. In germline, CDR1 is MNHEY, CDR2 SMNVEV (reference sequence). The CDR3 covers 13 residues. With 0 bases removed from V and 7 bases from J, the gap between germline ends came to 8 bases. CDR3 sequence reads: CASSLSQPHTQYF. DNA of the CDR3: TGTGCCAGCAGTTTATCTCAGCCACATACGCAGTATTTT.

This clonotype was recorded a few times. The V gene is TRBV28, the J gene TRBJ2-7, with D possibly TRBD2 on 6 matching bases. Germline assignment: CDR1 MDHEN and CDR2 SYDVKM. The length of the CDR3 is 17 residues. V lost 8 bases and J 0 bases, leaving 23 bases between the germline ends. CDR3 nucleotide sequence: TGTGCCAGCTTGTCGGGACTTCAAAATGATATCTCCTACGAGCAGTACTTC. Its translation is CASLSGLQNDISYEQYF.

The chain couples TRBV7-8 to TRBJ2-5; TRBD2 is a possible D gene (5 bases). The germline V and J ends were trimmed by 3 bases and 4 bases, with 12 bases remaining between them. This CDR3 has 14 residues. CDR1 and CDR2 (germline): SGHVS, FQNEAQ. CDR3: CASSFGNSAETQYF. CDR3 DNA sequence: TGTGCCAGCAGCTTTGGGAATAGCGCAGAGACCCAGTACTTC.

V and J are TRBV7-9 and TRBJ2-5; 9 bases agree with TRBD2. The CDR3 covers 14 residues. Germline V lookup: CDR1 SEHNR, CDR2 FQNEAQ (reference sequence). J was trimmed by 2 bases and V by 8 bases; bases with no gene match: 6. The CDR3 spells CASCRLAEQETQYF. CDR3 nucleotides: TGTGCCAGCTGCCGACTAGCGGAACAAGAGACCCAGTACTTC.

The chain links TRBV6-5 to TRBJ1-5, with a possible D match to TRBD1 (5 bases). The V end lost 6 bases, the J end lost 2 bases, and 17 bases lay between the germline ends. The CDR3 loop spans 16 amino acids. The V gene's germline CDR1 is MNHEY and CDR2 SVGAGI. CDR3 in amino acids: CASSQRTTRGNQPQHF. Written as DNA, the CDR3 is TGTGCCAGCAGCCAGCGGACAACTCGGGGCAATCAGCCCCAGCATTTT.

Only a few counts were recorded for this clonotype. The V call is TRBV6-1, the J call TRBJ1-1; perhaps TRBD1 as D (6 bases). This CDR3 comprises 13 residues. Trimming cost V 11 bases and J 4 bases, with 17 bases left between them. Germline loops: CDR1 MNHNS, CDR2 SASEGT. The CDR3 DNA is TGTGCCGTTTCGGACAGCTACACCACTGAAGCTTTCTTT. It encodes CAVSDSYTTEAFF.

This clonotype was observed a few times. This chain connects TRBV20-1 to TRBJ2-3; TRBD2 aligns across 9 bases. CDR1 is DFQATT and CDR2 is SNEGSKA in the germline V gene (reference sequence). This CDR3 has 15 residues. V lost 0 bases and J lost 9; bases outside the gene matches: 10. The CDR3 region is CSARDAVMTSGTQYF. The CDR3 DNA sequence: TGCAGTGCTAGAGATGCGGTAATGACTAGCGGCACGCAGTATTTT.

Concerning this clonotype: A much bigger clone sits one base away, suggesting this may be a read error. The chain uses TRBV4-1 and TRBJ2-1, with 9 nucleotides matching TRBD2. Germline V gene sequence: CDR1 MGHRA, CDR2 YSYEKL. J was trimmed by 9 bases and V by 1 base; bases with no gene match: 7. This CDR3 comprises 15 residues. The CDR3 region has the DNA TGCGCCAGCAGCCAAGTTGCTAGCGGGGTGTTTGAGCAGTTCTTC. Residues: CASSQVASGVFEQFF.

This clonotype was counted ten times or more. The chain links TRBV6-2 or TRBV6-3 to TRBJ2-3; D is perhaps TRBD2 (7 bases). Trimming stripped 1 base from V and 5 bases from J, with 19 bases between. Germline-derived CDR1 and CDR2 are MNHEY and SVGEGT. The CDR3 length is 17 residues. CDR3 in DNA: TGTGCCAGCAGTTACTGGGGAGGGGGGGCTGTTAGAGATACGCAGTATTTT. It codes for CASSYWGGGAVRDTQYF.

The CDR3 DNA sequence: TGTGCCAGCAGCCAAGGGCAGTTTAATGAAAAACTGTTTTTT. Its protein product is CASSQGQFNEKLFF. The chain recombines TRBV14 with TRBJ1-4; D gene unclear. The germline gives CDR1 SGHDN, CDR2 FVKESK. Trimming cost V 1 base and J 4 bases, with 7 bases left between them. This CDR3 spans 14 amino acids.

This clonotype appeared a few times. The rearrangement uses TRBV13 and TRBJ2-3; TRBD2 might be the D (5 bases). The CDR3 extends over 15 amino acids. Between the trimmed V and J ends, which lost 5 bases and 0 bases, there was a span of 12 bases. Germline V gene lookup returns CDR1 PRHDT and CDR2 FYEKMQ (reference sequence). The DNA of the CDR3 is TGTGCCAGCAGCGCCGGGATGCTTAGCACAGATACGCAGTATTTT. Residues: CASSAGMLSTDTQYF. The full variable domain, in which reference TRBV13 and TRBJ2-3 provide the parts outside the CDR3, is AAGVIQSPRHLIKEKRETATLKCYPIPRHDTVYWYQQGPGQDPQFLISFYEKMQSDKGSIPDRFSAQQFSDYHSELNMSSLELGDSALYFCASSAGMLSTDTQYFGPGTRLTVL.

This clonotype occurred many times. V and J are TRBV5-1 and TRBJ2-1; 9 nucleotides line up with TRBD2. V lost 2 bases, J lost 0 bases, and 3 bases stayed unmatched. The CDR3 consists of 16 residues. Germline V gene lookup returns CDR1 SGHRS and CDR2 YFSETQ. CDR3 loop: CASSLGGGASYNEQFF. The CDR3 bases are TGCGCCAGCAGCTTAGGCGGGGGGGCCTCCTACAATGAGCAGTTCTTC.

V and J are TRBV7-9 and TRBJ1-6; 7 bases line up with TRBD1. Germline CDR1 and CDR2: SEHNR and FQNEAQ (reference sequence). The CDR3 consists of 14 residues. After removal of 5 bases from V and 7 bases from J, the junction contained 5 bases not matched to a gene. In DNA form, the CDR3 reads TGTGCCAGCAGCGCCGGGACAGAAAATTCACCCCTCCACTTT. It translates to CASSAGTENSPLHF.

The CDR3 region is CASIAAATDTQYF. The CDR3 bases are TGTGCCAGCATTGCAGCTGCCACGGATACGCAGTATTTT. The V call is TRBV2, the J call TRBJ2-3; D remains unclear. The germline V gene encodes CDR1 SNHLY and CDR2 FYNNEI. With 7 bases removed from V and 6 bases from J, the gap between germline ends came to 14 bases. The CDR3 sequence is 13 residues long.

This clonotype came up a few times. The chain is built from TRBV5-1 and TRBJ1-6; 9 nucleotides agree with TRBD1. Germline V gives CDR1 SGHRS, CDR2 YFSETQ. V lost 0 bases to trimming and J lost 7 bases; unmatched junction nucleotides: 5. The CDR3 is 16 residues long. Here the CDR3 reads CASSLAGDRANSPLHF. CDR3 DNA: TGCGCCAGCAGCTTGGCAGGGGACAGGGCAAATTCACCCCTCCACTTT. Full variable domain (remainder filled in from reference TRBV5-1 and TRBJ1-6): KAGVTQTPRYLIKTRGQQVTLSCSPISGHRSVSWYQQTPGQGLQFLFEYFSETQRNKGNFPGRFSGRQFSNSRSEMNVSTLELGDSALYLCASSLAGDRANSPLHFGNGTRLTVT.

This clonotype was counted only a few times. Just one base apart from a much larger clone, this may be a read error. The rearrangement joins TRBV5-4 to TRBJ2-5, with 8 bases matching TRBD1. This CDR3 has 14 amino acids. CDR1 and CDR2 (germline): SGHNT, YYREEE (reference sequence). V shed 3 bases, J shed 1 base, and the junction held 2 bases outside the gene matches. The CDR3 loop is CASSSTGAQETQYF. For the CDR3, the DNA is TGTGCCAGCAGCTCGACAGGGGCCCAAGAGACCCAGTACTTC.

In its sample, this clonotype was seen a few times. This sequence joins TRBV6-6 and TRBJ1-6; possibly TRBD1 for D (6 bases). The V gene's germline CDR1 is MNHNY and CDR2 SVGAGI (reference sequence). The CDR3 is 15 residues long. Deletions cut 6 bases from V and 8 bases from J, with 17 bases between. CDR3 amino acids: CASRSTGQGDSPLHF. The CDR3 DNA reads TGTGCCAGCAGGAGTACAGGGCAGGGTGATTCACCCCTCCACTTT.

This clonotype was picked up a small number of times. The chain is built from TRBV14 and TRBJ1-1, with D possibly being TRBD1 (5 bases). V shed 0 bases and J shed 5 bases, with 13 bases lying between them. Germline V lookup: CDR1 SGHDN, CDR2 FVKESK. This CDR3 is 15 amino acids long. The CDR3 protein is CASSQDWAGRTEAFF. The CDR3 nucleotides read TGTGCCAGCAGCCAAGATTGGGCAGGGCGGACTGAAGCTTTCTTT.

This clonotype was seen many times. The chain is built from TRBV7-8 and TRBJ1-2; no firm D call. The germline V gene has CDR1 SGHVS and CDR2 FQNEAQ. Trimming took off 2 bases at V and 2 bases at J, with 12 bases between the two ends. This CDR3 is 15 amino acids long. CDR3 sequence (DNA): TGTGCCAGCAGCTTAAACATAGACCTGAACTATGGCTACACCTTC. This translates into CASSLNIDLNYGYTF.

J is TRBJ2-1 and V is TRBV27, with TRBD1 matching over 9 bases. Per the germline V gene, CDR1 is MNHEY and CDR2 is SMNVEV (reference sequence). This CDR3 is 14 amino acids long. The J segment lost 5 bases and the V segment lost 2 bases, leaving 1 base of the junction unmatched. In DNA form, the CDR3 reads TGTGCCAGCAGTTTAGGGACAGGGAACAATGAGCAGTTCTTC. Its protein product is CASSLGTGNNEQFF.

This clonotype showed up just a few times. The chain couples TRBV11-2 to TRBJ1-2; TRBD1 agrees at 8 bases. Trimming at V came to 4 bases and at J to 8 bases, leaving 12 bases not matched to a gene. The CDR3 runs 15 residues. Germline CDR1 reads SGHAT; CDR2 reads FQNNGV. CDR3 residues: CASSSFRDRTYGYTF. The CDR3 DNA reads TGTGCCAGCAGCTCGTTCCGGGACAGGACTTACGGCTACACCTTC.